This T cell receptor (beta chain) was profiled in a study of technical replicates of blood from several donors. Germline trimming cut 3 bases from V and 2 bases from J; bases unmatched to any gene: 5. The germline V gene encodes CDR1 GTSNPN and CDR2 SVGIG (reference sequence). This CDR3 has 16 residues. Repertoires were generated with immunoSEQ multiplex PCR, while TCRdb's copy carries only in-frame clones and drops some. The sample records some 80,000 clones, roughly four fifths being singletons. The chain has TRBV30 and TRBJ2-6; 9 bases fit TRBD1. The TCR was taken from a human donor in good health. Some clones in this sample may be carry-over from other donors' samples. The material sequenced was PBMCs. Written as DNA, the CDR3 is TGTGCCTGGAGCAGGGGGGACAGGGCTGGGGCCAACGTCCTGACTTTC. Amino acids: CAWSRGDRAGANVLTF.